The clone carrying this T cell receptor beta chain was detected only a few times. The repertoire was sequenced with immunoSEQ multiplex PCR; TCRdb's copy has only in-frame clones and lacks some. Among about 490,000 clones listed, 65% to 85% were seen once. V lost 2 bases, J lost 0 bases, and 6 bases stayed unmatched. Germline values: CDR1 SGHTA, CDR2 FQGNSA. The CDR3 covers 16 residues. This entry is derived from a study of shared clonotypes between healthy human individuals. The chain recombines TRBV7-2 with TRBJ2-7, with 8 bases fitting TRBD2. Sequenced sample: PBMCs. The sequence derives from a woman aged 35 to 49 in good health. Some clones in this sample may be carry-over from other donors' samples. This chain's CDR3 is CASSLRSGGSSYEQYF. For the CDR3, the DNA is TGTGCCAGCAGCTTAAGGTCGGGAGGGAGCTCCTACGAGCAGTACTTC. The full variable domain, rest sourced from reference TRBV7-2 and TRBJ2-7, is GAGVSQSPSNKVTEKGKDVELRCDPISGHTALYWYRQSLGQGLEFLIYFQGNSAPDKSGLPSDRFSAERTGGSVSTLTIQRTQQEDSAVYLCASSLRSGGSSYEQYFGPGTRLTVT.